The TCR beta chain under discussion was sequenced for a study of CD8 T cells in Susac syndrome. Study in general: When blood was collected, patients with Susac syndrome were therapy-naive, were taking corticosteroids, or were receiving intravenous immunoglobulin alone.

V trimming: 7 bases; J trimming: 0 bases; junction bases outside the gene matches: 4. The CDR3 is made up of 15 amino acids. The germline V gene has CDR1 MDHEN and CDR2 SYDVKM. Reverse transcription of about 0.5 to 1 ug RNA used random hexamers. An immunoSEQ multiplex PCR generated amplified TCR beta CDR3 products spanning 54 Vbeta and 13 Jbeta. TCRdb reanalysed the immunoSEQ multiplex PCR reads using MiXCR and keeps one entry per CDR3 protein. The top ten hold around 0.43% of the sample, which has approximately 87,000 distinct CDR3 sequences, approximately 96% seen once. This rearrangement joins TRBV28 to TRBJ2-2, with 8 bases lining up with TRBD1. The sequence was obtained from a human donor with Susac syndrome. Sequences were obtained from CD8+ T cells from PBMCs. Here the CDR3 DNA reads TGTGCCAGCACCCTGGGACAGGCGAACACCGGGGAGCTGTTTTTT. Translating it yields CASTLGQANTGELFF.